This TCR beta chain is drawn from a study of blood T cell repertoires in COVID-19. Study-level background: Both acute and convalescent COVID-19 samples were obtained from the United States, Italy and Spain.

Authors' analysis steps: Using reference gene primer amplification, nucleated cell counts were estimated. Measured with immunoSEQ multiplex PCR; TCRdb has only the in-frame clones, and not every one. From that table come the V and J calls and clone size; the DNA was used to work out D and trimming. This sample has about 260,000 clones; approximately 91% occur once, and the top ten carry roughly 10%. This CDR3 region has 16 residues. The V gene end was trimmed by 1 base and the J gene end by 0 bases; junction bases not matched to a gene: 2. Per germline, CDR1 MNHNY and CDR2 SVGAGI (reference sequence).

J is TRBJ2-7 and V is TRBV6-6, with 11 bases identical to TRBD1. The sample consisted of peripheral blood. This TCR derives from a woman younger than 45 with COVID-19, enrolled during active disease. CDR3 DNA sequence: TGTGCCAGCAGTTACTTGGACAGGGGGCCCTCCTACGAGCAGTACTTC. Translated, it gives CASSYLDRGPSYEQYF.